These 17 T cell receptor beta chains share one sample of origin, sequenced in a study of vaccination and CD4 T cells after COVID-19. Treatment indicated: roughly 11-day PBMC culture with coronavirus spike peptide pools or control peptides (ViraFEST assay). Those CD4+ T cells from the unexposed donor predate the COVID-19 pandemic (2011-2018). The study sequenced cultured CD4+ T cell DNA using the Oncomine TCR Beta short-read assay. TCRdb re-analysed the PCR reads in MiXCR, keeping a single row per CDR3 protein. The repertoire holds 9,300 or so distinct CDR3 sequences, with roughly 48% as singletons. What these receptors recognize is not known. Sample: CD4+ T cells from blood, cultured in vitro. The receptors were sampled from a human donor in good health.

CDR3 region: CASSLTGGEETQYF. For the CDR3, the DNA is TGTGCCAGCAGTTTAACAGGGGGCGAAGAGACCCAGTACTTC. This sequence joins TRBV28 and TRBJ2-5; the match to TRBD1 covers 9 bases. The germline V gene has CDR1 MDHEN and CDR2 SYDVKM. The ends lost 2 bases at V and 3 bases at J; junction bases unmatched: 1. The CDR3 totals 14 residues. Full variable domain (rest looked up from reference TRBV28 and TRBJ2-5): DVKVTQSSRYLVKRTGEKVFLECVQDMDHENMFWYRQDPGLGLRLIYFSYDVKMKEKGDIPEGYSVSREKKERFSLILESASTNQTSMYLCASSLTGGEETQYFGPGTRLLVL.

This clonotype was seen only a few times. The chain is built from TRBV2 and TRBJ1-2, with 9 bases matching TRBD1. CDR1 is SNHLY, CDR2 FYNNEI, per germline. The V segment lost 6 bases and the J segment 0 bases; nucleotides outside the gene matches: 5. The CDR3 sequence is 15 residues long. DNA of the CDR3: TGTGCCAGCAGGGACTGGACAGGGGCTAACTATGGCTACACCTTC. It is translated as CASRDWTGANYGYTF.

The chain employs TRBV11-2 and TRBJ2-7; D is tentatively TRBD1 or TRBD2 (6 bases each). CDR3 length: 12 residues. The germline CDR1 and CDR2 sequences are SGHAT and FQNNGV. V was trimmed by 8 bases and J by 3 bases, leaving 11 bases between them. The chain's CDR3 is CASRGRSYEQYF. For the CDR3, the DNA is TGTGCCAGCCGGGGGCGGAGCTACGAGCAGTACTTC.

In this sample, this clonotype turned up once. This sequence joins TRBV29-1 and TRBJ2-7; D is undetermined. Germline V CDR1 and CDR2: SQVTM, ANQGSEA. The V end was cut by 3 bases, the J end by 5 bases, with 11 bases between. The CDR3 contains 12 residues. The CDR3 is CSVDTAPDEQYF. The DNA for the CDR3 is TGCAGCGTTGATACCGCTCCGGACGAGCAGTACTTC.

In this sample, this clonotype turned up a few times. The V gene is TRBV24-1, the J gene TRBJ1-2; TRBD1 matches 9 bases. Germline V gene data show CDR1 as KGHDR and CDR2 as SFDVKD. The CDR3 runs to 14 residues. Unmatched junction bases numbered 4, after V lost 6 bases and J lost 3 bases. The CDR3: CATSHRGLDYGYTF. The CDR3 DNA reads TGTGCCACCAGTCACAGGGGGCTTGACTATGGCTACACCTTC.

This rearrangement joins TRBV7-2 to TRBJ2-5; D remains unclear. Germline-derived CDR1 and CDR2 are SGHTA and FQGNSA. The CDR3 is 15 amino acids. V was clipped by 0 bases and J by 5 bases, with 13 bases between them. CDR3 sequence reads: CASSLAASVRETQYF. CDR3 DNA: TGTGCCAGCAGCTTAGCGGCGAGTGTTCGGGAGACCCAGTACTTC.

The chain employs TRBV6-1 and TRBJ2-1; no reliable D call. The V gene's germline CDR1 is MNHNS and CDR2 SASEGT. The V end lost 9 bases, the J end lost 4 bases, and 10 bases lay between the germline ends. The CDR3 contains 12 residues. CDR3 DNA: TGTGCCAGTTCCCCCCCTTACAATGAGCAGTTCTTC. Translated, it gives CASSPPYNEQFF.

V gene TRBV28 combines with J gene TRBJ1-4; D is unresolved. Germline-derived CDR1 and CDR2 are MDHEN and SYDVKM. The V gene lost 8 bases and the J gene lost 0 bases, with 10 bases spanning the gap. The CDR3 loop spans 14 amino acids. CDR3 sequence reads: CASCALATNEKLFF. In DNA, the CDR3 is TGTGCCAGCTGTGCTTTAGCAACTAATGAAAAACTGTTTTTT.

The V and J genes are TRBV7-8 and TRBJ2-7; TRBD1 matches at 11 bases. With 1 base clipped from V and 6 bases from J, the junction kept 5 bases outside the gene matches. The CDR3 is 15 residues long. CDR1 SGHVS and CDR2 FQNEAQ come from the germline V gene. In nucleotides, the CDR3 is TGTGCCAGCAGCTTAGTATCGGGACAGGGGGTCGAGCAGTACTTC. Its protein is CASSLVSGQGVEQYF.

The genes are TRBV7-2 and TRBJ1-4, with TRBD1 matching over 11 bases. After removal of 5 bases from V and 11 bases from J, the junction contained 4 bases not matched to a gene. The CDR3 totals 13 residues. The V gene's germline CDR1 is SGHTA and CDR2 FQGNSA. The CDR3 DNA follows: TGTGCCAGCAGCCTAGGGACAGGGGGGAAACTGTTTTTT. This gives the protein CASSLGTGGKLFF.

The chain joins TRBV12-3 or TRBV12-4 to TRBJ1-2; D remains ambiguous. The CDR3 sequence is 13 residues long. Trimming stripped 6 bases from V and 2 bases from J, with 10 bases between. CDR3 coding DNA: TGTGCCAGCAGGTCGGACGGGAACTATGGCTACACCTTC. Translating it yields CASRSDGNYGYTF.

V is TRBV28 and J is TRBJ1-3; no clear D. CDR1 is MDHEN and CDR2 is SYDVKM in the germline V gene. V shed 6 bases and J shed 4 bases, with 7 bases lying between them. This CDR3 has 12 residues. CDR3 nucleotides: TGTGCCAGCAGGATCAAAGGAAACACCATATATTTT. It yields the protein CASRIKGNTIYF.

The chain is built from TRBV20-1 and TRBJ2-4; 13 bases fit TRBD2. The CDR3 covers 19 residues. The V segment lost 0 bases and the J segment 0 bases; nucleotides outside the gene matches: 8. Germline V gene lookup returns CDR1 DFQATT and CDR2 SNEGSKA (reference sequence). The CDR3 here is CSARDKGLAGALAKNIQYF. The CDR3 coding sequence is TGCAGTGCTAGAGACAAAGGACTAGCGGGGGCCCTAGCCAAAAACATTCAGTACTTC.

V is TRBV20-1 and J is TRBJ2-5; TRBD2 matches at 9 bases. V was clipped by 5 bases and J by 5 bases; unmatched bases: 12. Germline lookup yields CDR1 DFQATT and CDR2 SNEGSKA (reference sequence). The CDR3 spans 15 residues. The CDR3 here is CSAGIGGGATETQYF. CDR3 bases: TGCAGTGCTGGCATTGGCGGGGGGGCGACGGAGACCCAGTACTTC.

The rearrangement uses TRBV7-8 and TRBJ1-1, with D possibly matching TRBD1 (6 bases). Germline lookup yields CDR1 SGHVS and CDR2 FQNEAQ. The CDR3 is 13 residues long. Trimming took off 2 bases at V and 6 bases at J, with 10 bases between the two ends. The CDR3 region is CASSLRGAAEAFF. CDR3 in DNA: TGTGCCAGCAGCTTACGGGGGGCAGCTGAAGCTTTCTTT.

The chain joins TRBV4-1 to TRBJ2-2; D unclear. The germline V gene encodes CDR1 MGHRA and CDR2 YSYEKL. This CDR3 is built from 15 residues. V was clipped by 1 base and J by 1 base, with 7 bases between them. The CDR3 protein is CASSQGPLNTGELFF. CDR3 sequence (DNA): TGCGCCAGCAGCCAAGGCCCCCTGAACACCGGGGAGCTGTTTTTT.

V gene TRBV5-1 combines with J gene TRBJ2-7, with 8 nucleotides matching TRBD1. After removal of 0 bases from V and 3 bases from J, the junction contained 11 bases not matched to a gene. Germline V CDR1 and CDR2: SGHRS, YFSETQ. CDR3 length: 17 residues. For the CDR3, the DNA is TGCGCCAGCAGCTTGGAAAGTCCGAGGACAGGGAGCTACGAGCAGTACTTC. Translated, it gives CASSLESPRTGSYEQYF.